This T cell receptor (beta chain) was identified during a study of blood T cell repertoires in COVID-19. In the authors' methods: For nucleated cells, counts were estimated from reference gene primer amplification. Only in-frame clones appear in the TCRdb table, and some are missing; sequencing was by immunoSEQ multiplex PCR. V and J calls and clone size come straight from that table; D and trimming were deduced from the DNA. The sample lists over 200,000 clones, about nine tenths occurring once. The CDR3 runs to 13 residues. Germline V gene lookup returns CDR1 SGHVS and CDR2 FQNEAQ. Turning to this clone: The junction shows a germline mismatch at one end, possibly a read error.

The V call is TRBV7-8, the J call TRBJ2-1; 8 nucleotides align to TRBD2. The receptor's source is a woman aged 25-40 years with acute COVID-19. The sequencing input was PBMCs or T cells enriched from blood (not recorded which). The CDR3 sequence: CASNGGAGNEQIF. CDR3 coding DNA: TGTGCCAGCAACGGGGGGGCTGGAAATGAGCAGATCTTC.